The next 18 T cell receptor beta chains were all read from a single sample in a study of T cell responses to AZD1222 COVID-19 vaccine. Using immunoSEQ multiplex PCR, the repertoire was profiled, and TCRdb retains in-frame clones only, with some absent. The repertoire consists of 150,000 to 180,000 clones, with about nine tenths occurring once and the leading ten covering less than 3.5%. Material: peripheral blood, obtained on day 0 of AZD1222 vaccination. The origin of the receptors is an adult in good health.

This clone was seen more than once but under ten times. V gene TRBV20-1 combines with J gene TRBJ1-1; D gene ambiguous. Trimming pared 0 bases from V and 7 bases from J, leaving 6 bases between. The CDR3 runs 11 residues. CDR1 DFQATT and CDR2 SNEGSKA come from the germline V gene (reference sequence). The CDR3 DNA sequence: TGCAGTGCTAGAGATCAGGTTGAAGCTTTCTTT. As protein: CSARDQVEAFF.

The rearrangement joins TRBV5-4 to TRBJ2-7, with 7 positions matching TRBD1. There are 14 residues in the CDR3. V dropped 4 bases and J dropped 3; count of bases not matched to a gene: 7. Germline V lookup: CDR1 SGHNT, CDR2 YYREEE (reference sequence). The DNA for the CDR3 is TGTGCCAGCAGCCGCCGGGACAGTGACTACGAGCAGTACTTC. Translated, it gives CASSRRDSDYEQYF.

The CDR3 is CASSPVRGANIQYF. In DNA form, the CDR3 reads TGTGCCAGCAGCCCCGTGCGGGGCGCGAACATTCAGTACTTC. The genes are TRBV14 and TRBJ2-4; the D gene is possibly TRBD2 (6 bases). Between the trimmed V and J ends, which lost 4 bases and 7 bases, there was a span of 14 bases. The germline CDR1 and CDR2 sequences are SGHDN and FVKESK. The CDR3 runs 14 residues.

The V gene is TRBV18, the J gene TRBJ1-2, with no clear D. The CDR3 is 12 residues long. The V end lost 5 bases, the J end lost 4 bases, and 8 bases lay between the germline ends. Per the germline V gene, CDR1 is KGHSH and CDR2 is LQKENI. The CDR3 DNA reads TGTGCCAGCTCAGCATTACTCTATGGCTACACCTTC. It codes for CASSALLYGYTF.

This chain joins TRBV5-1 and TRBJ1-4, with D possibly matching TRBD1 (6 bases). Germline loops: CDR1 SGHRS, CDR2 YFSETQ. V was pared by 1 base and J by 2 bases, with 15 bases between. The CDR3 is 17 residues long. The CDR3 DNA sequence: TGCGCCAGCAGCTTGAAGGGGGGCAGTTACACTAATGAAAAACTGTTTTTT. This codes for CASSLKGGSYTNEKLFF.

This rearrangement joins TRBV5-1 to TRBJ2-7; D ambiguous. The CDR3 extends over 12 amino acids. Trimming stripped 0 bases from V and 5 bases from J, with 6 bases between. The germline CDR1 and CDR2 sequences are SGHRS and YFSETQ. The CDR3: CASSLGGDEQYF. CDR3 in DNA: TGCGCCAGCAGCTTGGGTGGGGACGAGCAGTACTTC.

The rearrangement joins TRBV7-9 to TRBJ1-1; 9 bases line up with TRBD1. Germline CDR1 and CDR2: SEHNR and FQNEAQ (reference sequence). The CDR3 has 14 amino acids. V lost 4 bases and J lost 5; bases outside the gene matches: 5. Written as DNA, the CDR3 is TGTGCCAGCAGCTCCACAGGGGGCAGTACTGAAGCTTTCTTT. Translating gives CASSSTGGSTEAFF.

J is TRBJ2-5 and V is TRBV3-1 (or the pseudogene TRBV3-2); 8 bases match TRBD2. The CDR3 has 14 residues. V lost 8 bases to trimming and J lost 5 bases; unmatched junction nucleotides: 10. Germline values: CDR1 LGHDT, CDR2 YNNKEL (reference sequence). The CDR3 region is CASLLRGGGETQYF. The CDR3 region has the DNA TGTGCCAGCTTATTACGGGGCGGGGGGGAGACCCAGTACTTC.

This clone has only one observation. The CDR3 protein is CASSPGQGPDTQYF. In nucleotides, the CDR3 is TGTGCCAGCAGTCCTGGGCAGGGTCCAGATACGCAGTATTTT. V and J are TRBV7-2 and TRBJ2-3; TRBD1 might be the D (5 bases). CDR3 length equals 14 residues. CDR1 is SGHTA, CDR2 FQGNSA, per germline. V dropped 6 bases and J dropped 4 bases, with 14 bases sitting between them.

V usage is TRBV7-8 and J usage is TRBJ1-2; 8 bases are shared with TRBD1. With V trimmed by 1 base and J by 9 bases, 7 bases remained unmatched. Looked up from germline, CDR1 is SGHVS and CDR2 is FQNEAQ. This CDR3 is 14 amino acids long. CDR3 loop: CASSLVRTGYSYTF. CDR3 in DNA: TGTGCCAGCAGCTTAGTGAGGACAGGGTACAGCTACACCTTC.

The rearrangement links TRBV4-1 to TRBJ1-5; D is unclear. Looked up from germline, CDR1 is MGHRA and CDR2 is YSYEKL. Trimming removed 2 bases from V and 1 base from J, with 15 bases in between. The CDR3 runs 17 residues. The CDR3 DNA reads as TGCGCCAGCAGCCAAAGATCGGTAATCGGAAGCAATCAGCCCCAGCATTTT. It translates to CASSQRSVIGSNQPQHF.

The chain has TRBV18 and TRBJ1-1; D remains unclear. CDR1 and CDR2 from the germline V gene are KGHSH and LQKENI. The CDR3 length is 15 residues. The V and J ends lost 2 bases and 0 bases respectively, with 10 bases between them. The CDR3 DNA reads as TGTGCCAGCTCACCAGATGCTGGCGTGAACACTGAAGCTTTCTTT. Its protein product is CASSPDAGVNTEAFF.

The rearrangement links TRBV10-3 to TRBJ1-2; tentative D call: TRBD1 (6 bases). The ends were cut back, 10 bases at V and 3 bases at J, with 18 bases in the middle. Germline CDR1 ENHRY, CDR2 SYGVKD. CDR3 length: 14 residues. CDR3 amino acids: CATRDTATDYGYTF. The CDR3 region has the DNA TGTGCCACCCGGGACACGGCAACCGACTATGGCTACACCTTC.

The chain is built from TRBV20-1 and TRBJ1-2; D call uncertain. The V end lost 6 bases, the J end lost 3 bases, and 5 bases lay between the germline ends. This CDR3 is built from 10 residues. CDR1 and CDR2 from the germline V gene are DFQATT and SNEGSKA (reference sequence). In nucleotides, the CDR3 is TGCAGTGCAAACCACTATGGCTACACCTTC. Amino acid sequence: CSANHYGYTF.

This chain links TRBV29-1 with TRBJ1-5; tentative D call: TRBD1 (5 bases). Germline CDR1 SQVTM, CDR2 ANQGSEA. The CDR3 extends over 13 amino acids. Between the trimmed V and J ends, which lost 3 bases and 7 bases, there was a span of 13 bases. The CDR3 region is CSVEGDGGQPQHF. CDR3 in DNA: TGCAGCGTTGAGGGGGATGGGGGGCAGCCCCAGCATTTT.

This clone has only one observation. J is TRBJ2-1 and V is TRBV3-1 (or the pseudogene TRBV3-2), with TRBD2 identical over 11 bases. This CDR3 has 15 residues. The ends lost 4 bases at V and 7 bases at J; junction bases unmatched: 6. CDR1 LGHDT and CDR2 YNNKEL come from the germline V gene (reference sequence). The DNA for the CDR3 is TGTGCCAGCAGCCCGGGACTAGCGGCTTTAAATGAGCAGTTCTTC. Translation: CASSPGLAALNEQFF.

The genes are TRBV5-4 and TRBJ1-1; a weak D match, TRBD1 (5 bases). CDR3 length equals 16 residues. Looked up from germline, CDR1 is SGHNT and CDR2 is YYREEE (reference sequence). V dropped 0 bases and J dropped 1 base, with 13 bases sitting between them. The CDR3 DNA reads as TGTGCCAGCAGCTTGGCTTTGGCAGGGAAGAACACTGAAGCTTTCTTT. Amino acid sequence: CASSLALAGKNTEAFF.

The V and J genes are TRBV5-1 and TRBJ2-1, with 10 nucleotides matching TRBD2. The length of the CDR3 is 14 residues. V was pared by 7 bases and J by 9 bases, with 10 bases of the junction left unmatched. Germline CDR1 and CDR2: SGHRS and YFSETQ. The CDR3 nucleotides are TGCGCCAGCCAGGCCCTAGCGGGGGCCCTTGAGCAGTTCTTC. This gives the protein CASQALAGALEQFF.